The rows below give T cell receptor beta chains drawn from one sample of a study of CD8+CD57+ T cells in acquired aplastic anemia. TCRdb itself ran the reads through MiXCR, one entry per CDR3 protein. The top ten clones hold under 8.5% of a sample with more than 250,000 distinct CDR3 sequences, roughly three fifths of them seen once. The sample consisted of sorted CD4+, CD8+, or CD8+CD57+ T cells (not recorded which) from PBMCs. The receptors were sampled from a human donor with severe aplastic anemia or a healthy control (not recorded which). CDR3s include the opening cysteine and the closing phenylalanine or tryptophan. D genes are given only for firm matches. Rows may omit the clone size; those that give it use once, few, many or a size class.

few,TRBV19,TRBD1,TRBJ2-6,CASSTGGSGANVLTF,TGTGCCAGTAGTACAGGGGGCTCTGGGGCCAACGTCCTGACTTTC
few,TRBV20-1,TRBD1,TRBJ1-2,CSATSRTGNGYTF,TGCAGTGCGACCAGTCGGACAGGGAATGGCTACACCTTC
many,TRBV7-9,NA,TRBJ2-7,CASSLVTGPNYEQYF,TGTGCCAGCAGCTTAGTAACAGGACCAAACTACGAGCAGTACTTC
NA,TRBV20-1,NA,TRBJ2-7,CSGTRSSYEQYF,TGCAGTGGGACAAGATCCTCCTACGAGCAGTACTTC
few,TRBV18,NA,TRBJ2-5,CASSPGGAPETQYF,TGTGCCAGCTCACCTGGGGGGGCCCCGGAGACCCAGTACTTC
NA,TRBV15,NA,TRBJ2-7,CATSTRQKNYEQYF,TGTGCCACCAGCACTCGTCAGAAGAACTACGAGCAGTACTTC
NA,TRBV20-1,TRBD1,TRBJ1-6,CSARGGTGVSPLHF,TGCAGTGCTAGAGGCGGGACAGGGGTCTCACCCCTCCACTTT
NA,TRBV7-7,NA,TRBJ2-6,CASSLRAGSKTGANVLTF,TGTGCTAGCAGCTTAAGAGCAGGGTCTAAGACCGGGGCCAACGTCCTGACTTTC
NA,TRBV10-2,TRBD1,TRBJ1-3,CASRNRGEDGNTIYF,TGCGCCAGCAGGAACAGGGGAGAGGATGGAAACACCATATATTTT
NA,TRBV24-1,NA,TRBJ1-5,CATARGSNQPQHF,TGTGCCACGGCGCGGGGGAGCAATCAGCCCCAGCATTTT